This TCR beta chain was sequenced during a study of CD8+ T cells in alopecia areata. Those with alopecia areata gave lesional scalp punch biopsies and peripheral blood. V dropped 0 bases and J dropped 8 bases, with 9 bases sitting between them. The germline V gene encodes CDR1 SGHRS and CDR2 YFSETQ. The CDR3 is made up of 13 amino acids. RNA extraction and reverse transcription yielded cDNA as sequencing template. Profiled with immunoSEQ multiplex PCR; TCRdb holds only in-frame clones, not every one. The sample includes over 150,000 clones, just under 60% of them seen just once. V gene TRBV5-1 combines with J gene TRBJ2-4, with D possibly TRBD1 on 5 matching bases. The specimen was CD4+ T cells sorted from blood, collected at week 0. This TCR was recovered from a human donor with alopecia areata. In DNA form, the CDR3 reads TGCGCCAGCAGCTTGGCCAGGGTCGACATTCAGTACTTC. It encodes CASSLARVDIQYF. The variable domain in full, completed from reference TRBV5-1 and TRBJ2-4, reads KAGVTQTPRYLIKTRGQQVTLSCSPISGHRSVSWYQQTPGQGLQFLFEYFSETQRNKGNFPGRFSGRQFSNSRSEMNVSTLELGDSALYLCASSLARVDIQYFGAGTRLSVL.